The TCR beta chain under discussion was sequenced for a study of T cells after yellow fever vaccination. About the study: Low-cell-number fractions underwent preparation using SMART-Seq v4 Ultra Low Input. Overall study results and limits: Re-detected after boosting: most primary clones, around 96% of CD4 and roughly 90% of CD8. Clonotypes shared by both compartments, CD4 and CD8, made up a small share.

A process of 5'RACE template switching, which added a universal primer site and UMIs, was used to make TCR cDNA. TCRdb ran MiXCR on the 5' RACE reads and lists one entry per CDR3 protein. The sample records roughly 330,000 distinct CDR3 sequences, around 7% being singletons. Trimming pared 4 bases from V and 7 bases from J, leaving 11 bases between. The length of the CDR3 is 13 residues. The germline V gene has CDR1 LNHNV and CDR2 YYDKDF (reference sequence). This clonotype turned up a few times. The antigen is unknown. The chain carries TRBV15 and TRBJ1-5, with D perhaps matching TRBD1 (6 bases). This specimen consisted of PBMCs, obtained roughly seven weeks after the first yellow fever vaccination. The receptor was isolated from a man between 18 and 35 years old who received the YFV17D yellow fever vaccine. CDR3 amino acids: CATSKGGEQPQHF. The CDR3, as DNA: TGTGCCACCAGCAAGGGGGGTGAACAGCCCCAGCATTTT.